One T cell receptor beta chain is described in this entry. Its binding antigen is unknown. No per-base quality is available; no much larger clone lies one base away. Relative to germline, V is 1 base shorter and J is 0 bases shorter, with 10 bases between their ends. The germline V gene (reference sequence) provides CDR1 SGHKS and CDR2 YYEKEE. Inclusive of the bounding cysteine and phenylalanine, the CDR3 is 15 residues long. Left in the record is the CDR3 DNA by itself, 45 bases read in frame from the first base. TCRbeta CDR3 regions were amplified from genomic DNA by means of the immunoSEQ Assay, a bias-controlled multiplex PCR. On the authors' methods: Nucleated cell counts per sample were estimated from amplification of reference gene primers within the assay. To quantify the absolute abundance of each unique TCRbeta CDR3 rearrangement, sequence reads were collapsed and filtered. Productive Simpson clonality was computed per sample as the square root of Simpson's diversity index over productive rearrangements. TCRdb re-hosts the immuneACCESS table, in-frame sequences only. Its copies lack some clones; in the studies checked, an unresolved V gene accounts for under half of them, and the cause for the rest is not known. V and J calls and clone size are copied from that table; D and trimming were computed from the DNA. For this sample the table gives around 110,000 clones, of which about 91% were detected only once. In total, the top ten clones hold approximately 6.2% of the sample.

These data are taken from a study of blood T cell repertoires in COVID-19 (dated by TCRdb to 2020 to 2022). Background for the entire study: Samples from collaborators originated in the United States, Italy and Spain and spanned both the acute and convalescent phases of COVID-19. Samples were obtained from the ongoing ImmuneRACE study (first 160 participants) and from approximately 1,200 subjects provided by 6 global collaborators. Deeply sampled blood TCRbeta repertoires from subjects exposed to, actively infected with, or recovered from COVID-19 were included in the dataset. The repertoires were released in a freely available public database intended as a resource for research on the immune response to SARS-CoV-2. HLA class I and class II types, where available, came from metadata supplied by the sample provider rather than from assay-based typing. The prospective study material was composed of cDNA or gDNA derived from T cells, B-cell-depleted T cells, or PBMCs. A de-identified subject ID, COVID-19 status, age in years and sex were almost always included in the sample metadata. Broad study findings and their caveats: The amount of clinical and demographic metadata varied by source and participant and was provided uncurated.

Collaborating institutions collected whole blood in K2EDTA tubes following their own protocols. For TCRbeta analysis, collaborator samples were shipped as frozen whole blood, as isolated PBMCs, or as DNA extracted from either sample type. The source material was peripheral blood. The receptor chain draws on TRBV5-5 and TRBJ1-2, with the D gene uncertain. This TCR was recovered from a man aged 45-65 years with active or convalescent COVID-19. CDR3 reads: CASSLLGGTNYGYTF. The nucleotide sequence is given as TGTGCCAGCAGCTTGCTAGGCGGTACTAACTATGGCTACACCTTC.